These T cell receptor beta chains were read from a single sample in a study of blood T cell repertoires in COVID-19. Data came from immunoSEQ multiplex PCR; TCRdb stores just in-frame clones and leaves some out. This sample yields about 98,000 clones, of which around 82% are seen a single time; under 13% belongs to the top ten. The sample comprised peripheral blood. Source of these receptors: a man between 65 and 80 years old with active or convalescent COVID-19. Each CDR3 is given with its conserved first and last residue. Fields, in order: J gene, clone size, V gene, D gene, CDR3 protein, CDR3 DNA. A D gene is named only where the DNA matches it firmly. Where a row states a size, it is once, few, many or the class of an expanded clone; other rows omit it.

TRBJ2-1 - TRBV5-4 TRBD2 CASSLAPSGDYNEQFF TGTGCCAGCAGCTTGGCTCCTAGCGGGGACTACAATGAGCAGTTCTTC
TRBJ2-5 - TRBV2 - CASSPRRETQYF TGTGCCAGCAGCCCCCGCCGGGAGACCCAGTACTTC
TRBJ1-1 - TRBV6-6 - CASSYHRLNTEAFF TGTGCCAGCAGTTACCACAGGTTGAACACTGAAGCTTTCTTT
TRBJ1-6 - TRBV5-6 - CASSLKQSPLHF TGTGCCAGCAGCTTAAAACAATCACCCCTCCACTTT
TRBJ1-3 - TRBV10-3 TRBD1 CAIRADRDSGNTIYF TGTGCCATCAGGGCGGACAGGGACTCTGGAAACACCATATATTTT
TRBJ1-1 - TRBV18 TRBD1 CASSRSTGGDTEAFF TGTGCCAGCTCACGCTCGACAGGGGGGGACACTGAAGCTTTCTTT
TRBJ1-5 - TRBV14 - CASSQAKLYSNQPQHF TGTGCCAGCAGCCAAGCCAAACTATATAGCAATCAGCCCCAGCATTTT
TRBJ1-4 - TRBV5-4 - CASSIQGGGTNEKLFF TGTGCCAGCAGCATCCAGGGAGGGGGGACTAATGAAAAACTGTTTTTT
TRBJ1-5 few TRBV19 TRBD1 CASKLSRGSSNQPQHF TGTGCCAGCAAACTCTCCAGGGGGAGTAGCAATCAGCCCCAGCATTTT
TRBJ1-2 - TRBV5-5 - CASSASPRVDYGYTF TGTGCCAGCAGCGCCTCCCCCAGGGTTGACTATGGCTACACCTTC
TRBJ2-4 - TRBV7-2 - CASSFGVGNIQYF TGTGCCAGCAGCTTCGGGGTGGGAAACATTCAGTACTTC
TRBJ2-3 - TRBV3-1/TRBV3-2 TRBD2 CASSQGRWRGTDTQYF TGTGCCAGCAGCCAAGGAAGATGGCGGGGGACAGATACGCAGTATTTT
TRBJ1-2 once TRBV6-2/TRBV6-3 - CASSYSSGGGYTF TGTGCCAGCAGTTACTCGAGCGGCGGTGGCTACACCTTC
TRBJ1-5 - TRBV19 - CASSIVRGTSNQPQHF TGTGCCAGTAGTATAGTTCGGGGAACCAGCAATCAGCCCCAGCATTTT
TRBJ2-5 - TRBV29-1 - CSTAHREETQYF TGCAGCACCGCCCACAGGGAAGAGACCCAGTACTTC
TRBJ1-2 - TRBV3-1/TRBV3-2 - CASSQGEGNYGYTF TGTGCCAGCAGCCAAGGGGAGGGGAACTATGGCTACACCTTC
TRBJ1-1 - TRBV30 - CACVGGTEAFF TGTGCCTGCGTTGGGGGGACTGAAGCTTTCTTT
TRBJ1-1 - TRBV11-2 - CASSEIKSGPEAFF TGTGCCAGCAGCGAGATCAAGTCTGGGCCTGAAGCTTTCTTT
TRBJ2-7 - TRBV5-4 TRBD1 CASSPGTGRSYEQYF TGTGCCAGCAGCCCCGGGACAGGGAGGTCCTACGAGCAGTACTTC
TRBJ1-2 once TRBV5-4 - CASSLPTGGNYGYTF TGTGCCAGCAGCCTGCCGACGGGGGGGAACTATGGCTACACCTTC
TRBJ2-1 - TRBV5-1 - CASSPGGSGYNEQFF TGCGCCAGCAGCCCCGGCGGGTCTGGGTACAATGAGCAGTTCTTC
TRBJ2-5 once TRBV18 - CASSDSIQETQYF TGTGCCAGCTCCGACAGTATCCAAGAGACCCAGTACTTC
TRBJ1-1 - TRBV11-3 - CASSQQGTEAFF TGTGCCAGCAGCCAACAGGGCACTGAAGCTTTCTTT
TRBJ2-3 - TRBV27 TRBD1 CASSIDPPTGLDTQYF TGTGCCAGCAGTATCGACCCCCCGACAGGGTTAGATACGCAGTATTTT
TRBJ1-2 - TRBV14 - CASSPSRRNGYTF TGTGCCAGCAGCCCGAGTCGGAGGAATGGCTACACCTTC
TRBJ2-3 - TRBV19 - CASSMDWRTDTQYF TGTGCCAGTAGTATGGACTGGCGCACAGATACGCAGTATTTT
TRBJ2-3 - TRBV9 - CASSPRGRAPDTQYF TGTGCCAGCAGCCCTCGCGGCCGAGCCCCAGATACGCAGTATTTT
TRBJ2-3 - TRBV6-5 TRBD2 CASSTSSGYTDTQYF TGTGCCAGCAGTACATCTAGCGGGTACACAGATACGCAGTATTTT
TRBJ1-5 - TRBV4-3 - CASSPSPVTGANQPQHF TGCGCCAGCAGCCCGAGCCCGGTGACAGGCGCGAATCAGCCCCAGCATTTT